This TCR beta chain was captured by sequencing in a study of blood T cell repertoires in COVID-19. Libraries were prepared by immunoSEQ multiplex PCR; TCRdb keeps only in-frame clonotypes and omits some of them. In the table there are about 140,000 clones, around 87% of which are singletons. The cohort comprised adults aged about 18 to 100 years residing in around 25 US areas. Cohort assignment relied on participant-reported clinical history. Recovered status applied to Cohort 3 donors who had two consecutive negative PCRs. It also applied to those with clearance or with symptom resolution. The ends were cut back, 1 base at V and 5 bases at J, with 8 bases in the middle. Germline V gives CDR1 LNHNV, CDR2 YYDKDF (reference sequence). The CDR3 consists of 14 residues.

V is TRBV15 and J is TRBJ2-2, with a tentative D call TRBD1 (5 bases). The origin of this receptor is a man aged 55 to 69 who had recovered from COVID-19. Material: PBMCs or T cells enriched from blood (not recorded which). CDR3 sequence (DNA): TGTGCCACCAGCAGAGTTAGGGGAACCGGGGAGCTGTTTTTT. Residues: CATSRVRGTGELFF.